This T cell receptor beta chain was identified during a study of shared clonotypes between healthy human individuals (dated by TCRdb to 2018 to 2020). As for the study more broadly: Two women and a few men aged 18 to 49 years were included in the cohort. For each donor, three plates each were used for CD4 naive and CD4 memory, two plates were used for CD8 naive, and one plate was used for CD8 memory. To estimate repertoire size and how much clonotypes are shared between individuals, the study performed deep sequencing of blood TCR repertoires from roughly five healthy adults. To increase sequencing depth and limit assay-specific biases, TCR repertoire library preparation and sequencing were carried out by different laboratories using diverse techniques. Per donor, leukapheresis produced somewhere between about 0.9 and 9.5 billion PBMCs. Beyond this particular receptor, the publication reports: Because the study included a small number of donors, the genetic and exposure-history diversity represented was limited. Based on pairwise subsampling, the degree of clonotype sharing among donors was expected to be affected by sequencing depth. Incomplete sequencing was indicated by rarefaction of sorted-subset datasets, despite the large sequencing depth. Higher generation probabilities were observed for clonotypes shared by all four sorted-subset donors than for non-shared clonotypes. Larger estimated clonotype richness was generally found for naive subsets than for memory subsets. Only blood was sampled, and tissue TCR repertoires likely differ from those in blood. About 5% of naive CD4, 3.5% of naive CD8, approximately 2% of memory CD4, and 0.4% of memory CD8 clonotypes were shared across a few donors.

At the junction V is shortened by 4 bases and J by 3 bases, with 3 bases in between. The CDR3 has 11 amino acids, counting the end cysteine and phenylalanine. CDR3 DNA only is kept here, 33 bases in frame from base 1. The germline V gene encodes CDR1 MNHNY and CDR2 SVGAGI (reference sequence). The donors were healthy, HIV-negative adults who had no recently reported acute infections or vaccinations. Only Caucasian adults living in Nashville, Tennessee, USA were represented among the donors. Magnetic negative selection was used to enrich CD4+ T cells, after which naive cells were positively selected on CD45RA and the negative fraction became the memory subset. Blood was collected by leukapheresis, and PBMCs were isolated by Ficoll-Histopaque density gradient centrifugation and then cryopreserved in liquid nitrogen vapor phase. Purity and quantity of every magnetically sorted T cell population were checked by analytical flow cytometry. Each sorted fraction had its genomic DNA isolated and then quantified by UV absorbance on a Nanodrop 2000c.

TCR CDR3 regions were amplified from genomic DNA by multiplex PCR using the deep immunoSEQ assay. Extracted genomic DNA from each cell subset was distributed evenly across all wells of several immunoSEQ 96-well plates, and each plate was treated as a replicate. For sorted subsets, 200 to 250 ng genomic DNA, equal to tens of thousands of T cell genomes, was loaded into each replicate PCR. The purified libraries were quantified using a Qubit 3.0 fluorometer, sized with a Bioanalyzer 2100, and then quantified again using the KAPA Library Quantification kit. Each immunoSEQ 96-well plate was sequenced on its own single-read 150-cycle Illumina NextSeq 550 flow cell. As for the authors' bioinformatics: The immunoSEQ output contained only junctional sequences without quality scores, so filtering could not match that applied to full-length reads. To assign V/J genes and CDR3, sequences were annotated using PyIR, a Python wrapper for IgBLAST v1.9, with IMGT germline references. Reads with weak V/J assignments (E-value above 1e-6), missing CDR3, stop codons, out-of-frame junctions, or ambiguous translated residues were removed. A V3J clonotype was defined by an identical inferred V gene, J gene, and CDR3 amino acid sequence. To compute the percentage overlap between repertoires, the number of shared unique clonotypes was divided by the size of the smaller repertoire. Repertoire richness was assessed with RTK rarefaction, the Chao1 estimator, and Recon v2.1 estimates of unobserved clonotypes. For all TCRbeta clonotypes obtained by the gDNA method from a few donors, generation probabilities were computed with OLGA. TCRdb's version of the immuneACCESS table is confined to in-frame rearrangements and falls short of the full clone set. An unresolved V gene accounts for under half of the shortfall where checked; the remainder is of unknown origin. The DNA was the basis for D and trimming; V, J and clone size are from that table. This sample holds 2 million or so clones; around 95% were observed only once. The leading ten clones occupy 0.1% to 0.15% of the sample.

This clone appeared a single time. Its recognized antigen is unknown. Per-nucleotide qualities are absent, and no much larger clonotype sits a single base away. This receptor was obtained from a man aged 18-30 years in good health. What was sequenced was naive CD4+ T cells sorted from blood. In the paper's terms, the cell subset or site label means: CD45RA+ positively selected. The rearrangement combines TRBV6-6 with TRBJ1-2, with no reliable assignment of the D segment. The CDR3 amino acid sequence is: CASSLDYGYTF. The DNA sequence follows: TGTGCCAGCAGTTTGGACTATGGCTACACCTTC.